These 11 T cell receptor beta chains share one sample of origin, sequenced in a study of blood T cell repertoires in COVID-19. Produced via immunoSEQ multiplex PCR; TCRdb's table is partial and in-frame only. The data show about 170,000 clones, around four fifths seen once. Source material: peripheral blood. The origin of the receptors is a man aged 40-49 years who had recovered from COVID-19.

This chain connects TRBV28 to TRBJ2-3; 9 nucleotides line up with TRBD1. Germline assignment: CDR1 MDHEN and CDR2 SYDVKM. J was trimmed by 4 bases and V by 5 bases; bases with no gene match: 13. This CDR3 is 17 amino acids long. The CDR3 nucleotides read TGTGCCAGCAGTCCCACCCCCGGGACAGGGTGGGCAGATACGCAGTATTTT. Residues: CASSPTPGTGWADTQYF.

This clone was recorded only once. The J gene is TRBJ1-5, the V gene TRBV6-5; maybe TRBD1 (5 bases). Germline V gene data show CDR1 as MNHEY and CDR2 as SVGAGI. CDR3 size: 14 residues. V was shortened by 8 bases and J by 5 bases, with 16 bases between the two germline ends. In nucleotides, the CDR3 is TGTGCCAGCTCCCCCCTGGGGGGGGATCAGCCCCAGCATTTT. It translates to CASSPLGGDQPQHF.

The gene calls are TRBV4-3 and TRBJ1-6; D is undetermined. The V gene lost 0 bases and the J gene lost 14 bases, with 14 bases spanning the gap. The CDR3 spans 14 residues. Germline-derived CDR1 and CDR2 are LGHNA and YSLEER. CDR3 amino acids: CASSQDQSGRALHF. The CDR3 coding sequence is TGCGCCAGCAGCCAAGATCAATCGGGTCGGGCCCTCCACTTT.

DNA of the CDR3: TGCGCCAGCAGCCTTAGGACAGGGGGTATCGGCGAGCAGTACTTC. The encoded protein is CASSLRTGGIGEQYF. This sequence joins TRBV5-1 and TRBJ2-7, with TRBD1 matching over 10 bases. The length of the CDR3 is 15 residues. Germline V lookup: CDR1 SGHRS, CDR2 YFSETQ. Trimming removed 4 bases from V and 6 bases from J; junction bases left unmatched: 10. Supplemented by reference TRBV5-1 and TRBJ2-7, the full variable domain reads KAGVTQTPRYLIKTRGQQVTLSCSPISGHRSVSWYQQTPGQGLQFLFEYFSETQRNKGNFPGRFSGRQFSNSRSEMNVSTLELGDSALYLCASSLRTGGIGEQYFGPGTRLTVT.

This chain connects TRBV12-5 to TRBJ2-5; no definite D call. Germline CDR1 reads LGHNT; CDR2 reads FRNRAP. CDR3 length: 11 residues. DNA for the CDR3: TGTGCCTCCCGGCAGGTCGAGACCCAGTACTTC. Translation gives CASRQVETQYF.

The chain carries TRBV6-6 and TRBJ2-7, with a weak D call TRBD1 (5 bases). CDR1 and CDR2 from the germline V gene are MNHNY and SVGAGI (reference sequence). The V end lost 4 bases, the J end lost 2 bases, and 12 bases lay between the germline ends. This CDR3 contains 14 residues. The CDR3 nucleotides are TGTGCCAGCAGTTTAATCGACAGACCCTACGAGCAGTACTTC. This encodes CASSLIDRPYEQYF.

The rearrangement joins TRBV11-2 to TRBJ2-5; TRBD1 agrees at 7 bases. V shed 3 bases and J 2 bases; nucleotides not matched to a gene: 6. CDR1 is SGHAT and CDR2 is FQNNGV in the germline V gene. The CDR3 contains 15 residues. In nucleotides, the CDR3 is TGTGCCAGCAGCTTGGGACAGAGAATACAAGAGACCCAGTACTTC. Its protein product is CASSLGQRIQETQYF.

This clone has just one count. V and J are TRBV11-2 and TRBJ2-7, with 10 bases matching TRBD2. The CDR3 runs 17 residues. CDR1 and CDR2 from the germline V gene are SGHAT and FQNNGV. After removal of 2 bases from V and 3 bases from J, the junction contained 10 bases not matched to a gene. CDR3 sequence reads: CASSLSLAGGLLYEQYF. As DNA, the CDR3 is TGTGCCAGCAGCTTATCGTTAGCGGGAGGTCTCCTCTACGAGCAGTACTTC. The entire variable domain, with the rest obtained from reference TRBV11-2 and TRBJ2-7, is as follows: EAGVAQSPRYKIIEKRQSVAFWCNPISGHATLYWYQQILGQGPKLLIQFQNNGVVDDSQLPKDRFSAERLKGVDSTLKIQPAKLEDSAVYLCASSLSLAGGLLYEQYFGPGTRLTVT.

This clone has just one count. The genes are TRBV11-3 and TRBJ2-1; no clear D. V was pared by 1 base and J by 4 bases, with 8 bases between. The CDR3 sequence is 14 residues long. CDR1 is SGHNT, CDR2 YENEEA, per germline. As DNA, the CDR3 is TGTGCCAGCAGCTTAGCTCGGTATTACAATGAGCAGTTCTTC. Protein sequence: CASSLARYYNEQFF.

This clone appeared a single time. The rearrangement uses TRBV3-1 (or the pseudogene TRBV3-2) and TRBJ2-7, with 9 positions matching TRBD2. Germline values: CDR1 LGHDT, CDR2 YNNKEL (reference sequence). The CDR3 contains 17 residues. V was pared by 1 base and J by 3 bases, with 10 bases of the junction left unmatched. The CDR3 coding sequence is TGTGCCAGCAGCCAAGCCGTCGGACTAGCGATGATCTACGAGCAGTACTTC. Translating gives CASSQAVGLAMIYEQYF.

The V gene is TRBV7-9, the J gene TRBJ2-7; 7 bases are a match to TRBD1. The CDR3 sequence is 13 residues long. CDR1 and CDR2 (germline): SEHNR, FQNEAQ (reference sequence). V shed 5 bases and J 0 bases; nucleotides not matched to a gene: 1. The CDR3 protein is CASSTGASYEQYF. CDR3 DNA sequence: TGTGCCAGCAGCACAGGGGCCTCCTACGAGCAGTACTTC. Supplemented by reference TRBV7-9 and TRBJ2-7, the full variable domain reads DTGVSQNPRHKITKRGQNVTFRCDPISEHNRLYWYRQTLGQGPEFLTYFQNEAQLEKSRLLSDRFSAERPKGSFSTLEIQRTEQGDSAMYLCASSTGASYEQYFGPGTRLTVT.